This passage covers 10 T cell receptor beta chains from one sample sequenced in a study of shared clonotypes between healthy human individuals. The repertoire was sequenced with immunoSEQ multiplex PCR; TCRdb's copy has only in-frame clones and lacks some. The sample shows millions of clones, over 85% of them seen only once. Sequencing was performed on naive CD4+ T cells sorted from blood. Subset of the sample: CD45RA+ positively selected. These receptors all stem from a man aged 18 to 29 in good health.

CDR3 bases: TGCGCCAGCGGAACAAGGACAGGGCCTATTAAGAACACCGGGGAGCTGTTTTTT. Translation gives CASGTRTGPIKNTGELFF. The rearrangement uses TRBV4-1 and TRBJ2-2; TRBD1 aligns across 8 bases. CDR3 length: 18 amino acids. Germline assignment: CDR1 MGHRA and CDR2 YSYEKL. After removal of 8 bases from V and 1 base from J, the junction contained 15 bases not matched to a gene.

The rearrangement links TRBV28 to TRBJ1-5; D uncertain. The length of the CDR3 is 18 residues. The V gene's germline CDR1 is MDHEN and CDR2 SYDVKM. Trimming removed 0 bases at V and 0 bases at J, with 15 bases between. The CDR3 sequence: CASSLWLVPGDSNQPQHF. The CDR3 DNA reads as TGTGCCAGCAGTTTATGGTTAGTTCCCGGGGATAGCAATCAGCCCCAGCATTTT.

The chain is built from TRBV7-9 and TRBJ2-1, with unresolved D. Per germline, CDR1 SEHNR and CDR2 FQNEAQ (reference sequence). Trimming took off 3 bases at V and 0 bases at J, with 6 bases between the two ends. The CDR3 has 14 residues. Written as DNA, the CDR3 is TGTGCCAGCAGCTTGACGATCTCCTACAATGAGCAGTTCTTC. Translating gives CASSLTISYNEQFF.

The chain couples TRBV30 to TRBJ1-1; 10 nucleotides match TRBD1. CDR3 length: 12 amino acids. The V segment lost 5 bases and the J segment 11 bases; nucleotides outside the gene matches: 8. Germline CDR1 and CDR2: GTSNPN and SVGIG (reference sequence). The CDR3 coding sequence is TGTGCCTGGGGGCCGGGACAGGGGACGGCTTTCTTT. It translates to CAWGPGQGTAFF.

CDR3 DNA: TGTGCCAGCAGTACGACAGGGAGCTCTGGAAACACCATATATTTT. Translation gives CASSTTGSSGNTIYF. The chain employs TRBV5-6 and TRBJ1-3; TRBD1 matches 7 bases. The V segment lost 5 bases and the J segment 0 bases; nucleotides outside the gene matches: 5. CDR1 is SGHDT and CDR2 is YYEEEE in the germline V gene. This CDR3 is 15 amino acids long.

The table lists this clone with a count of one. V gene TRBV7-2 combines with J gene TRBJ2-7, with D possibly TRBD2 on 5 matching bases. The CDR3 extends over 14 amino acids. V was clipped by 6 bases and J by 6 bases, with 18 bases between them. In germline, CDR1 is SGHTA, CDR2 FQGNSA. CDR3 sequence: CASRIAGSSAEQYF. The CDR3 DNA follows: TGTGCCAGCAGGATCGCGGGCTCCTCCGCCGAGCAGTACTTC.

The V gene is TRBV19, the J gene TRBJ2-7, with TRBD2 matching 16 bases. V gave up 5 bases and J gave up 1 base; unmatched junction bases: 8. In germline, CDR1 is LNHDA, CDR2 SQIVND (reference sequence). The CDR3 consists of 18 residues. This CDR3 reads CASSLKGLAGGTSYEQYF. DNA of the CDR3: TGTGCCAGTAGTCTGAAGGGACTAGCGGGAGGGACGTCCTACGAGCAGTACTTC.

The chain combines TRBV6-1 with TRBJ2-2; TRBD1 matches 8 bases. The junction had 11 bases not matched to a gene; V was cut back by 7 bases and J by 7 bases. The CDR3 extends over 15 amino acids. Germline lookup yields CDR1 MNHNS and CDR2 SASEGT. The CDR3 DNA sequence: TGTGCCAGCACCAGGGCGGCAGGGGGCGGCGGGGAGCTGTTTTTT. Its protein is CASTRAAGGGGELFF.

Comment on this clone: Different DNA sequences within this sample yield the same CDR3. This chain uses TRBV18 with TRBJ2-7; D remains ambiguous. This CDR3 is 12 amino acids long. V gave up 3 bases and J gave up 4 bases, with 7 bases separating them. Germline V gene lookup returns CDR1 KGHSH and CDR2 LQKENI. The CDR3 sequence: CASSPGSYEQYF. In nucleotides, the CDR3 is TGTGCCAGCTCACCGGGTAGTTACGAGCAGTACTTC.

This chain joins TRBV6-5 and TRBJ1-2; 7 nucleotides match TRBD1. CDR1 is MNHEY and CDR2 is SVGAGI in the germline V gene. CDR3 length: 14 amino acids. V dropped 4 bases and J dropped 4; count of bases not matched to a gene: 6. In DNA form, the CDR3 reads TGTGCCAGCAGTTCACTTGGGACAGTCTATGGCTACACCTTC. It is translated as CASSSLGTVYGYTF.